Shown below are 22 T cell receptor beta chains from a single sample sequenced in a study of blood T cell repertoires in COVID-19. This table comes from immunoSEQ multiplex PCR, and its TCRdb copy is limited to in-frame clones, with some not included. The sample has roughly 35,000 clones; approximately 90% are singletons. The sequencing sample was made of peripheral blood. All receptors derive from a man between 70 and 80 years old with acute or convalescent COVID-19.

The chain recombines TRBV19 with TRBJ1-4; no firm D call. CDR1 LNHDA and CDR2 SQIVND come from the germline V gene (reference sequence). Trimming cost V 7 bases and J 8 bases, with 17 bases left between them. The CDR3 is made up of 14 amino acids. The DNA for the CDR3 is TGTGCCAGTAATCGAGGAGGCATCACCGAAAAACTGTTTTTT. Amino acids: CASNRGGITEKLFF. The whole variable domain, remainder taken from reference TRBV19 and TRBJ1-4, is DGGITQSPKYLFRKEGQNVTLSCEQNLNHDAMYWYRQDPGQGLRLIYYSQIVNDFQKGDIAEGYSVSREKKESFPLTVTSAQKNPTAFYLCASNRGGITEKLFFGSGTQLSVL.

The CDR3 DNA reads TGTGCCAGCAGAATCACAGGGGACACTGAAGCTTTCTTT. It encodes CASRITGDTEAFF. The rearrangement links TRBV6-4 to TRBJ1-1, with 7 bases that match TRBD1. CDR1 is MRHNA, CDR2 SNTAGT, per germline. The CDR3 is 13 amino acids. V gave up 6 bases and J gave up 3 bases; unmatched junction bases: 4.

The chain has TRBV5-1 and TRBJ1-4; no firm D call. Trimming left V 3 bases short and J 0 bases short, with 9 bases between. Germline CDR1 and CDR2: SGHRS and YFSETQ. The CDR3 is 15 residues long. The CDR3 loop is CASSSTIATNEKLFF. CDR3 sequence (DNA): TGCGCCAGCAGCTCCACTATTGCAACTAATGAAAAACTGTTTTTT.

The chain combines TRBV7-9 with TRBJ2-7, with 9 bases identical to TRBD2. This CDR3 comprises 16 residues. Germline CDR1 and CDR2: SEHNR and FQNEAQ (reference sequence). V lost 1 base, J lost 2 bases, and 6 bases stayed unmatched. CDR3 nucleotides: TGTGCCAGCAGCTTAGAAAGTAGCGGGAGCCCCTACGAGCAGTACTTC. Its translation: CASSLESSGSPYEQYF.

This chain joins TRBV27 and TRBJ2-7, with 9 bases lining up with TRBD1. Per germline, CDR1 MNHEY and CDR2 SMNVEV (reference sequence). This CDR3 spans 13 amino acids. With V trimmed by 3 bases and J by 5 bases, 2 bases remained unmatched. CDR3 region: CASSLWDRDEQYF. Here the CDR3 DNA reads TGTGCCAGCAGTTTGTGGGACAGGGACGAGCAGTACTTC.

The chain joins TRBV18 to TRBJ1-2; 7 bases match TRBD1. The J segment lost 4 bases and the V segment lost 3 bases, leaving 8 bases of the junction unmatched. The CDR3 contains 15 residues. CDR1 and CDR2 from the germline V gene are KGHSH and LQKENI. In DNA form, the CDR3 reads TGTGCCAGCTCACCCAGGGACAGCCCTCCCTATGGCTACACCTTC. Translating gives CASSPRDSPPYGYTF.

The chain links TRBV6-2 or TRBV6-3 to TRBJ2-7; TRBD1 might be the D (6 bases). Trimming removed 5 bases from V and 6 bases from J, with 8 bases in between. This CDR3 comprises 11 residues. The germline V gene encodes CDR1 MNHEY and CDR2 SVGEGT. CDR3 nucleotides: TGTGCCAGCAGTCCAGGGGTCGAGCAGTACTTC. This sequence encodes CASSPGVEQYF.

The chain is built from TRBV9 and TRBJ1-2; D remains unclear. Germline CDR1 and CDR2: SGDLS and YYNGEE. The V and J ends lost 0 bases and 6 bases respectively, with 9 bases between them. This CDR3 has 13 amino acids. The CDR3 region is CASSVGIADGYTF. CDR3 DNA: TGTGCCAGCAGCGTAGGGATAGCGGATGGCTACACCTTC.

This clone appeared a single time. The chain joins TRBV5-1 to TRBJ2-6, with 7 bases matching TRBD1. The V gene's germline CDR1 is SGHRS and CDR2 YFSETQ. The V gene end was trimmed by 4 bases and the J gene end by 0 bases; junction bases not matched to a gene: 10. The length of the CDR3 is 18 residues. The CDR3 is CASSPQGTAASGANVLTF. For the CDR3, the DNA is TGCGCCAGCAGCCCACAGGGGACAGCCGCCTCTGGGGCCAACGTCCTGACTTTC.

The chain is built from TRBV2 and TRBJ1-1, with D unclear. The CDR3 covers 14 residues. Trimming removed 2 bases at V and 1 base at J, with 8 bases between. Per the germline V gene, CDR1 is SNHLY and CDR2 is FYNNEI. The CDR3 DNA reads as TGTGCCAGCAGTGAATTTGGCACGAACACTGAAGCTTTCTTT. Its translation: CASSEFGTNTEAFF.

The CDR3 nucleotides read TGTGCCAGCAGCAATCAGTGGGGACAGGGGCCCACAGATACGCAGTATTTT. Its protein product is CASSNQWGQGPTDTQYF. The V gene is TRBV3-1 (or the pseudogene TRBV3-2), the J gene TRBJ2-3; 10 nucleotides agree with TRBD1. CDR1 is LGHDT and CDR2 is YNNKEL in the germline V gene (reference sequence). This CDR3 spans 17 amino acids. J was trimmed by 2 bases and V by 5 bases; bases with no gene match: 10.

This chain uses TRBV24-1 with TRBJ1-3; D unresolved. The CDR3 covers 14 residues. The ends were cut back, 9 bases at V and 0 bases at J, with 11 bases in the middle. Germline V gives CDR1 KGHDR, CDR2 SFDVKD. CDR3 sequence: CATADNSSGNTIYF. CDR3 DNA sequence: TGTGCCACCGCTGACAACAGCTCTGGAAACACCATATATTTT.

The chain couples TRBV12-3 or TRBV12-4 to TRBJ1-2, with unresolved D. The CDR3 contains 12 residues. V lost 4 bases and J 7 bases, leaving 10 bases between the germline ends. The CDR3 DNA reads as TGTGCCAGCAGTTCGGACGGAGGTGGCTACACCTTC. Amino acids: CASSSDGGGYTF.

The chain couples TRBV15 to TRBJ2-7; D not certain. The CDR3 totals 13 residues. Germline assignment: CDR1 LNHNV and CDR2 YYDKDF (reference sequence). V was cut by 0 bases and J by 3 bases, with 6 bases left in between. CDR3 residues: CATSRDRGYEQYF. The CDR3 DNA follows: TGTGCCACCAGCAGAGACAGAGGCTACGAGCAGTACTTC.

The chain uses TRBV4-2 and TRBJ2-5; 10 bases are shared with TRBD2. The CDR3 consists of 15 residues. The V segment lost 1 base and the J segment 5 bases; nucleotides outside the gene matches: 4. Germline loops: CDR1 LGHNA, CDR2 YNFKEQ. The DNA for the CDR3 is TGTGCCAGCAGCCAAGGGCTAGCGGGAGTGGAGACCCAGTACTTC. It specifies CASSQGLAGVETQYF.

The chain links TRBV5-1 to TRBJ1-2, with 9 bases matching TRBD1. V was pared by 3 bases and J by 6 bases, with 9 bases of the junction left unmatched. CDR3 length equals 15 residues. Germline CDR1 and CDR2: SGHRS and YFSETQ. CDR3: CASSSQGALVDGYTF. The CDR3 coding sequence is TGCGCCAGCAGCTCACAGGGGGCCTTGGTTGATGGCTACACCTTC.

This chain links TRBV7-2 with TRBJ2-5; weak D call: TRBD1 (5 bases). V was cut by 5 bases and J by 5 bases, with 12 bases left in between. This CDR3 contains 13 residues. Germline CDR1 is SGHTA and CDR2 is FQGNSA. The CDR3 sequence is CASSARTMETQYF. The CDR3 DNA reads TGTGCCAGCAGCGCGAGGACAATGGAGACCCAGTACTTC.

The genes are TRBV15 and TRBJ1-2; a weak D match, TRBD1 (5 bases). Per germline, CDR1 LNHNV and CDR2 YYDKDF (reference sequence). The CDR3 runs to 13 residues. V lost 1 base, J lost 8 bases, and 11 bases lay in between. CDR3 nucleotides: TGTGCCACCAGCAGAGTAATTGGGGGGGGCTACACCTTC. Amino acid sequence: CATSRVIGGGYTF. The whole variable domain, filled in from reference TRBV15 and TRBJ1-2, reads DAMVIQNPRYQVTQFGKPVTLSCSQTLNHNVMYWYQQKSSQAPKLLFHYYDKDFNNEADTPDNFQSRRPNTSFCFLDIRSPGLGDTAMYLCATSRVIGGGYTFGSGTRLTVV.

The chain carries TRBV9 and TRBJ2-7; 9 positions agree with TRBD2. The germline CDR1 and CDR2 sequences are SGDLS and YYNGEE. The CDR3 covers 18 residues. V was clipped by 0 bases and J by 3 bases; unmatched bases: 13. The CDR3 is CASSVADGSGSSGYEQYF. DNA of the CDR3: TGTGCCAGCAGCGTAGCGGATGGTAGCGGGAGTTCTGGCTACGAGCAGTACTTC.

V is TRBV7-3 and J is TRBJ2-1; a weak D match, TRBD2 (5 bases). Germline V gene data show CDR1 as SGHTA and CDR2 as FQGTGA. Between the trimmed V and J ends, which lost 1 base and 9 bases, there was a span of 10 bases. This CDR3 spans 13 amino acids. CDR3 residues: CASSLSWSGEQFF. The DNA of the CDR3 is TGTGCCAGCAGCTTAAGTTGGAGCGGTGAGCAGTTCTTC. Complete variable domain (other parts from reference TRBV7-3 and TRBJ2-1): GAGVSQTPSNKVTEKGKYVELRCDPISGHTALYWYRQSLGQGPEFLIYFQGTGAADDSGLPNDRFFAVRPEGSVSTLKIQRTERGDSAVYLCASSLSWSGEQFFGPGTRLTVL.

The chain uses TRBV27 and TRBJ2-3, with 10 positions matching TRBD2. Per the germline V gene, CDR1 is MNHEY and CDR2 is SMNVEV (reference sequence). CDR3 length: 16 residues. V lost 4 bases, J lost 5 bases, and 9 bases stayed unmatched. CDR3 in amino acids: CASSSKREGHRDTQYF. CDR3 bases: TGTGCCAGCAGTTCCAAGCGGGAGGGCCATCGAGATACGCAGTATTTT.

The chain uses TRBV5-1 and TRBJ1-2; 8 nucleotides match TRBD1. This CDR3 spans 15 amino acids. The V segment lost 0 bases and the J segment 1 base; nucleotides outside the gene matches: 2. Germline V CDR1 and CDR2: SGHRS, YFSETQ. CDR3 in amino acids: CASSLGGQDNYGYTF. CDR3 coding DNA: TGCGCCAGCAGCTTGGGGGGACAGGATAACTATGGCTACACCTTC.